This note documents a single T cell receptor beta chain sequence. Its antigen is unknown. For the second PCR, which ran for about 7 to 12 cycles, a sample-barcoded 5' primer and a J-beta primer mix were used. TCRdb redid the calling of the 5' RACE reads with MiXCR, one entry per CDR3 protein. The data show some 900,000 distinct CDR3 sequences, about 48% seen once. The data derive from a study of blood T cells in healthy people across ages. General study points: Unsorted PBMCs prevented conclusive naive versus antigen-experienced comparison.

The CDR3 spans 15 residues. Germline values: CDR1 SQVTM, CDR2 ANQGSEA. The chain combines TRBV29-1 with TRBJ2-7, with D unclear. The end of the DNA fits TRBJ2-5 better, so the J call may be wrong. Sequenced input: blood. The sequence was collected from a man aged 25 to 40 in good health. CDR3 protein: CSVETGGAYGETQYF. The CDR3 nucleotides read TGCAGCGTTGAAACTGGTGGCGCTTACGGGGAGACCCAGTACTTC.